Listed below are T cell receptor beta chains from one sample, sequenced in a study of T cell responses to AZD1222 COVID-19 vaccine. TCRdb keeps only in-frame clones here, not all; method: immunoSEQ multiplex PCR. The sample lists 130,000 to 150,000 clones; approximately 90% were seen once. The specimen was peripheral blood, collected on day 0 of AZD1222 vaccination. The receptors were gathered from an adult in good health. Both conserved end residues are part of each CDR3. D genes are given only for firm matches. Clone size is given for some rows only: seen once, a few or many times, or a class if the clone is expanded.

J	size	V	D	DNA	CDR3
TRBJ1-2	NA	TRBV6-5	TRBD1	TGTGCCAGCAGCAGACAGGGGGCCCGCACCTTC	CASSRQGARTF
TRBJ1-2	NA	TRBV4-3	NA	TGCGCCAGCAGTCCTCGAGGGGGACCCTATGGCTACACCTTC	CASSPRGGPYGYTF
TRBJ2-2	NA	TRBV19	NA	TGTGCCACCACTTCCTCGCACCTCTTCACCGGGGAGCTGTTTTTT	CATTSSHLFTGELFF
TRBJ2-1	NA	TRBV7-2	NA	TGTGCCAGCAGCGAAAGTAGTTTCAATGAGCAGTTCTTC	CASSESSFNEQFF
TRBJ2-1	once	TRBV7-8	TRBD1	TGTGCCAGCAGCTGGAGGGACAGGGTCAATGAGCAGTTCTTC	CASSWRDRVNEQFF
TRBJ1-2	once	TRBV29-1	NA	TGCAGCGTTGCTGGGACTAACTATGGCTACACCTTC	CSVAGTNYGYTF
TRBJ1-1	NA	TRBV6-5	NA	TGTGCCAGCTTGGTGGGGGGGGGCCTAGAAGCTTTCTTT	CASLVGGGLEAFF
TRBJ1-5	NA	TRBV19	NA	TGTGCCAGTAGTCGGTTAGATAGCAATCAGCCCCAGCATTTT	CASSRLDSNQPQHF
TRBJ1-5	once	TRBV15	TRBD1	TGTGCCACCAGCAGAGCGGTAGGACAGGGGTATCAGCCCCAGCATTTT	CATSRAVGQGYQPQHF
TRBJ2-7	few	TRBV4-1	NA	TGCGCCAGCAGCCAAGGGGCGGGCGGAACCTACGAGCAGTACTTC	CASSQGAGGTYEQYF
TRBJ2-3	NA	TRBV24-1	TRBD2	TGTGCCACCAGTGATTTGCTAGCGGGAGGCTCCACAGATACGCAGTATTTT	CATSDLLAGGSTDTQYF
TRBJ2-1	NA	TRBV7-8	NA	TGTGCCAGCAGCCCGGACGGATATGGAAGGGAGCAGTTCTTC	CASSPDGYGREQFF
TRBJ2-2	NA	TRBV2	TRBD2	TGTGCCAGCATGCGAGCGGGAGGTAGCACCGGGGAGCTGTTTTTT	CASMRAGGSTGELFF
TRBJ2-7	NA	TRBV6-5	NA	TGTGCCAGCAGTTCCGGGACAATCGAGGGCTACGAGCAGTACTTC	CASSSGTIEGYEQYF
TRBJ2-1	NA	TRBV4-3	NA	TGCGCCAGCAGCCAAAAGAGGGGTGATGAGCAGTTCTTC	CASSQKRGDEQFF
TRBJ2-2	NA	TRBV4-1	NA	TGCGCCAGCAGCCAAAAGGGCGGGGAGCTGTTTTTT	CASSQKGGELFF
TRBJ2-7	NA	TRBV28	NA	TGTGCCAGCAACCCCGTGGGTCAGGGCTACGAGCAGTACTTC	CASNPVGQGYEQYF
TRBJ2-3	NA	TRBV7-9	NA	TGTGCCAGCAGCTTAATTGTTACAGATACGCAGTATTTT	CASSLIVTDTQYF
TRBJ2-7	NA	TRBV4-2	NA	TGTGCCAGCAGCCAAGAGTGGGGGAGCTCCTACGAGCAGTACTTC	CASSQEWGSSYEQYF
TRBJ1-1	NA	TRBV7-9	NA	TGTGCCAGCAGCCCGGATGCAGGGCTTGAAGCTTTCTTT	CASSPDAGLEAFF
TRBJ2-1	once	TRBV11-2	TRBD2	TGTGCCAGCAGCTCTAGCGGGGGGCTCTACAATGAGCAGTTCTTC	CASSSSGGLYNEQFF
TRBJ2-7	NA	TRBV20-1	TRBD1	TGCAGTGCTAGTCCCACAGGGGGGTACGAGCAGTACTTC	CSASPTGGYEQYF
TRBJ2-3	NA	TRBV30	NA	TGTGCCTGGAGTGTACTCGGGGGTCGAGATACGCAGTATTTT	CAWSVLGGRDTQYF
TRBJ1-6	NA	TRBV7-2	NA	TGTGCCAGCAGCTCCACCGAGGGAAGGGCCCTCCACTTT	CASSSTEGRALHF
TRBJ2-7	NA	TRBV14	NA	TGTGCCAGCAGCCTTGGAGCGGTCTCCTACGAGCAGTACTTC	CASSLGAVSYEQYF
TRBJ1-4	NA	TRBV29-1	NA	TGCAGCGCTCAGTTTGGATCGGGCAGCGCGGATGAAAAACTGTTTTTT	CSAQFGSGSADEKLFF